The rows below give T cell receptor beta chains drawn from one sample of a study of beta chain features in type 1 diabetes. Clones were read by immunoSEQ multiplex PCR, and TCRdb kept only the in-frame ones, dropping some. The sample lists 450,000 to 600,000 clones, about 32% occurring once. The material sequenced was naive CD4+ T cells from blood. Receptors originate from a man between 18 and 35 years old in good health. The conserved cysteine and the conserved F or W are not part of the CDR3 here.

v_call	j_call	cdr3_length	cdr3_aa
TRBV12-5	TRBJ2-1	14	ASGTPLRDLYNEQF
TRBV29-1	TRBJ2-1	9	SVGRDNEQF
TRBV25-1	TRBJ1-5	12	ASSEWGGNQPQH
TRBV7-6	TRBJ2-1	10	ASSHWDNEQF
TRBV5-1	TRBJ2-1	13	ASSLVERSYNEQF
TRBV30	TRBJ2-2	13	AWVSGQGFTGELF
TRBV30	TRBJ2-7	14	AWSGKRGTGSHEQY
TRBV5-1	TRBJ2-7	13	ASSGWAASSYEQY
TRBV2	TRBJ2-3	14	ASSREGVQGTDTQY
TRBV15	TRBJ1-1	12	ATSRDSFSTEAF
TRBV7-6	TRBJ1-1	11	ASSRREGTEAF
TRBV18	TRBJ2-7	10	ASSPRTYEQY
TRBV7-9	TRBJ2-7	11	ASSLRASYEQY
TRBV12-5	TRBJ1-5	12	ASGPREGYQPQH
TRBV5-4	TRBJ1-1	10	ASSFAGTEAF
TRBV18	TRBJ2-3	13	ASSPRAQGGDTQY
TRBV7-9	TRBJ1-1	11	ASSSEIGTEAF
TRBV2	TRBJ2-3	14	ASSPSGRESTDTQY
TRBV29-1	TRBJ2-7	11	SASQGQSYEQY
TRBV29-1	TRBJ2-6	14	SVVVDRASGANVLT
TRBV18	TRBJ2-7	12	ASSPGQGLREQY
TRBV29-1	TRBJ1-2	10	SGQGQGHGYT
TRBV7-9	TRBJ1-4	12	ASSFTGLNEKLF
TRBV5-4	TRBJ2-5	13	ASSLVLAGDETQY
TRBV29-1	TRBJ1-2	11	SVGGRQHGGYT
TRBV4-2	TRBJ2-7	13	ASSQRLGGPYEQY
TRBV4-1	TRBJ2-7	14	ASSQGVGAGAEEQY
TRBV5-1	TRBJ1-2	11	ASSLAGISSYT
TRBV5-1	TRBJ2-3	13	ASSSSGGLTDTQY
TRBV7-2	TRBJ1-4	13	ASSLLGQGSEKLF
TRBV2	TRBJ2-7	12	ASSGRGWGYEQY